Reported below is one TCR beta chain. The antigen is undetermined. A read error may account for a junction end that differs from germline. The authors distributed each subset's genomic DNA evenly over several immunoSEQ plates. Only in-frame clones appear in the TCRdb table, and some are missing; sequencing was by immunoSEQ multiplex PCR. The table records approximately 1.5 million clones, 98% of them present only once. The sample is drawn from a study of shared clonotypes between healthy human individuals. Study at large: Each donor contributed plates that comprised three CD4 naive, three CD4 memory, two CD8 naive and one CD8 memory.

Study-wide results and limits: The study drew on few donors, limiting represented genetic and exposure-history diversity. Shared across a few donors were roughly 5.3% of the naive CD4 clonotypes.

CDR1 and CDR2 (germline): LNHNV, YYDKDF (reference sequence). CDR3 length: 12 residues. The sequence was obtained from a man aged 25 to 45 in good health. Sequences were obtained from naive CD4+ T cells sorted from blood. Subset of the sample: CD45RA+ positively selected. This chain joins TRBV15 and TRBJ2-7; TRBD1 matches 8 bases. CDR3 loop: CATSIPPDRVTF. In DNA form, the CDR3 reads TGTGCCACCAGCATTCCTCCGGACAGGGTAACCTTC.